The 27 T cell receptor gamma chains listed next were all sequenced from one sample in a study of gamma delta lymphoproliferative disorders and STAT genes. TCRdb called clones anew from the multiplex PCR reads with CATT. Among 150 to 200 gamma-chain clones listed, about 50% were seen once. PBMCs from patients and controls supplied the genomic DNA for sequencing. The specimen was blood. These receptors were collected from a human donor with hepatosplenic T-cell lymphoma.

By sample share, this clone is medium-sized (0.01 to 0.1%). A far larger clone lies a single base away; this is likely a read error. The same CDR3 is also encoded by other DNA sequences in this sample. The genes are TRGV3 and TRGJ1 or TRGJ2. The J gene, absent from TCRdb, was called here by matching the DNA to germline. The V gene end was trimmed by 0 bases and the J gene end by 4 bases; junction bases not matched to a gene: 6. CDR1 and CDR2 (germline): VTNTFY, YDVSTARD (reference sequence). CDR3 length equals 14 residues. This chain's CDR3 is CATWDRLHYYKKLF. Here the CDR3 DNA reads TGTGCCACCTGGGACAGGTTGCACTATTATAAGAAACTCTTT.

This clone was counted between two and nine times. The chain links TRGV9 to TRGJP. No J gene was available from TCRdb, and it was assigned here by a germline match of the DNA. Germline assignment: CDR1 GITISATS and CDR2 ISYDGTV (reference sequence). Trimming took 0 bases from V and 5 from J; bases not matched to a gene: 1. This CDR3 has 16 residues. CDR3 coding DNA: TGTGCCTTGTGGGAGGTGGAAGAGTTGGGCAAAAAAATCAAGGTATTT. Residues: CALWEVEELGKKIKVF.

This clone was observed a few times. The rearrangement uses TRGV10 and TRGJ1 or TRGJ2. TCRdb records no J gene; here it was assigned by comparing the DNA to germline. TRGV10 is labeled an ORF, and its function is uncertain. J gave up 3 bases and V 8 bases, and 8 bases lay outside the gene matches. The CDR3 length is 13 residues. CDR3 protein: CAAWDSCYYKKLF. In DNA form, the CDR3 reads TGTGCTGCGTGGGATAGTTGTTATTATAAGAAACTCTTT.

Worth noting for this clone: A single base separates this from a much larger clone, so it may be a read error. In DNA form, the CDR3 reads TGTGCCACCTGGGTCCCTGGGTATTATAAGGAACTCTTT. Its protein product is CATWVPGYYKELF. The J gene has no call, while the V gene is TRGV2. Germline assignment: CDR1 EGSNGY and CDR2 YDSYNSKV. This CDR3 region has 13 residues.

The V call is TRGV3, the J call TRGJ1 or TRGJ2. As TCRdb names no J gene, one was assigned here on the basis of a DNA match to germline. Germline values: CDR1 VTNTFY, CDR2 YDVSTARD (reference sequence). J lost 8 bases, V lost 4 bases, and 14 bases had no gene match. The CDR3 totals 14 residues. CDR3 bases: TGTGCCACCTGGGAACACAACCCGCTCAATAAGAAACTCTTT. It codes for CATWEHNPLNKKLF.

Worth noting for this clone: The amino acid sequence in TCRdb belongs to a much larger clone and departs from this DNA's translation at residue 11, likely a sequencing read error; the sequence shown is translated from the DNA. The rearrangement uses TRGV3 and TRGJ1 or TRGJ2. The J gene, absent from TCRdb, was called here by matching the DNA to germline. The CDR3 is 14 residues long. Germline V gene lookup returns CDR1 VTNTFY and CDR2 YDVSTARD (reference sequence). The chain's CDR3 is CATWDRLHYYEKLF. The CDR3, as DNA: TGTGCCACCTGGGACAGGTTGCATTATTATGAGAAACTCTTT.

Judged by abundance, this clone is medium-sized. V is TRGV5 and J is TRGJ1 or TRGJ2. The J gene is not listed in TCRdb, so it was assigned here from a DNA match to germline. CDR3 length: 13 residues. The V and J ends lost 0 bases and 4 bases, in that order; junction bases with no gene match: 3. Germline assignment: CDR1 VINAFY and CDR2 YDVSNSKD. CDR3 residues: CATWDRLYYKKLF. Here the CDR3 DNA reads TGTGCCACCTGGGACAGGCTCTATTATAAGAAACTCTTT.

As concerns this clone: The protein given by TCRdb reflects a much larger clone and differs at residue 3 from this DNA's translation, likely from a read error; the protein shown is the DNA's translation. The J gene is TRGJ1 or TRGJ2, the V gene TRGV3. TCRdb gives no J gene; it was assigned here by matching the DNA to germline. This CDR3 has 14 amino acids. Germline CDR1 is VTNTFY and CDR2 is YDVSTARD (reference sequence). The CDR3 loop is CAPWDRLHYYKKLF. CDR3 bases: TGTGCCCCCTGGGACAGGTTGCATTATTATAAGAAACTCTTT.

J is TRGJ1 or TRGJ2 and V is TRGV2. The J gene, absent from TCRdb, was called here by matching the DNA to germline. V was clipped by 2 bases and J by 3 bases; unmatched bases: 10. Germline V CDR1 and CDR2: EGSNGY, YDSYNSKV. The CDR3 spans 15 residues. CDR3 region: CATWDASSPYYKKLF. In DNA, the CDR3 is TGTGCCACCTGGGACGCTTCATCCCCTTATTATAAGAAACTCTTT.

As to this clone: The germline gene is not matched at one end of the junction; a read error may be the cause. The CDR3 reads CAAWDCIYWKLF. The CDR3 DNA is TGCGCTGCGTGGGATTGCATCTACTGGAAACTCTTT. The chain is built from TRGV10 and TRGJ1 or TRGJ2. TCRdb gives no J gene; it was assigned here by matching the DNA to germline. TRGV10 is sorted into the ORF group, with uncertain function. The CDR3 spans 12 residues.

Judged by abundance, this clone is medium-sized. The CDR3 spells CATWDDPYSSDWIKTF. CDR3 bases: TGTGCCACCTGGGACGACCCATATAGTAGTGATTGGATCAAGACGTTT. The chain carries TRGV2 and TRGJP2. Germline matching of the DNA provided the J gene here, since TCRdb leaves it blank. CDR3 length: 16 amino acids. Trimming at V came to 2 bases and at J to 0 bases, leaving 6 bases not matched to a gene. Germline CDR1 reads EGSNGY; CDR2 reads YDSYNSKV.

Notes on this clone: TCRdb has a much larger clone's protein, which differs at residue 8 from the translation of this DNA, likely because of a read error; what is shown is the protein translated from the DNA. The chain combines TRGV3 with TRGJ1 or TRGJ2. The J gene is absent in TCRdb and was assigned here via DNA matching to germline. CDR3 length: 14 amino acids. J lost 4 bases, V lost 0 bases, and 6 bases had no gene match. Germline V gene data show CDR1 as VTNTFY and CDR2 as YDVSTARD (reference sequence). The CDR3 loop reads CATWDRLQYYKKLF. The CDR3 region has the DNA TGTGCCACCTGGGACAGGTTGCAATATTATAAGAAACTCTTT.

Of note for this clone: Given a much more abundant clone one base away, this may be a read error. In the same sample, other DNA sequences code for this CDR3. The V gene is given as TRGV2, and no J gene call is available. CDR1 EGSNGY and CDR2 YDSYNSKV come from the germline V gene. This CDR3 comprises 11 residues. The CDR3 DNA follows: TGTGCCACCTGGGACGGGCTTGAAAAACTCTTT. Translation: CATWDGLEKLF.

Sample share makes this clone medium-sized (0.01 to 0.1%). The TCRdb protein, from a much larger clone, departs from this DNA's translation at residue 5, likely by read error; the protein shown derives from the DNA. The J gene is TRGJ1 or TRGJ2, the V gene TRGV3. The J gene comes from matching the DNA to germline here; TCRdb lacks it. From germline, CDR1 is VTNTFY and CDR2 YDVSTARD (reference sequence). CDR3 length: 14 amino acids. The CDR3 nucleotides read TGTGCCACCTGGAACAGGTTGCATTATTATAAGAAACTCTTT. It translates to CATWNRLHYYKKLF.

With respect to this clone: A single base separates this from a much larger clone, so it may be a read error. At the DNA level, this CDR3 is encoded by other sequences in the same sample as well. The chain couples TRGV10 to TRGJ1 or TRGJ2. The J gene, left out of TCRdb, was set here by checking the DNA against germline. TRGV10 is known as an ORF, though its function is uncertain. There are 13 residues in the CDR3. V lost 8 bases to trimming and J lost 10 bases; unmatched junction nucleotides: 15. CDR3 in amino acids: CAAWEPWAGKKLF. The DNA for the CDR3 is TGTGCTGCGTGGGAACCATGGGCAGGGAAGAAACTCTTT.

This clone was recorded once. This could be a read error, since a much larger clone is one nucleotide away. In the same sample, other DNA sequences code for this CDR3. The chain recombines TRGV8 with TRGJ1 or TRGJ2. The J gene was not available in TCRdb and was assigned here by matching the DNA to germline segments. CDR1 is VENAVY and CDR2 is YDSYNSRV in the germline V gene. The CDR3 has 12 residues. The ends lost 1 base at V and 10 bases at J; junction bases unmatched: 7. The CDR3 DNA is TGTGCCACCTGGGATAGTATACCGAAGAAACTCTTT. This encodes CATWDSIPKKLF.

This clone is medium-sized within its sample. This chain links TRGV5 with TRGJ1 or TRGJ2. The J gene comes from matching the DNA to germline here; TCRdb lacks it. Germline CDR1 VINAFY, CDR2 YDVSNSKD. The CDR3 contains 15 residues. V lost 0 bases, J lost 3 bases, and 8 bases stayed unmatched. The CDR3 spells CATWDRRRFYYKKLF. The CDR3 DNA reads as TGTGCCACCTGGGACAGGCGTCGGTTTTATTATAAGAAACTCTTT.

There are a few counts of this clone. Translating this DNA gives a protein that differs at residue 6 from the TCRdb one, which belongs to a much larger clone; a read error is likely, and the protein shown is this translation. This rearrangement joins TRGV3 to TRGJ1 or TRGJ2. The J gene was not available in TCRdb and was assigned here by matching the DNA to germline segments. In germline, CDR1 is VTNTFY, CDR2 YDVSTARD (reference sequence). V shed 3 bases and J 2 bases; nucleotides not matched to a gene: 7. The CDR3 loop spans 14 amino acids. The CDR3, as DNA: TGTGCCACCTGGGACTGGTTGCATTATTATAAGAAACTCTTT. Its translation: CATWDWLHYYKKLF.

A note on this clone: A much larger clone differs from this one at a single base, so this may be a read error. The chain joins TRGV8 to TRGJ1 or TRGJ2. Because TCRdb records no J gene, it was assigned here through a match of the DNA to germline. There are 12 residues in the CDR3. V gave up 1 base and J gave up 10 bases; unmatched junction bases: 7. CDR1 is VENAVY, CDR2 YDSYNSRV, per germline. CDR3 region: CATWDSIQKKLF. DNA of the CDR3: TGTGCCACCTGGGATAGTATCCAGAAGAAACTCTTT.

This clone was seen a handful of times. The chain employs TRGV5 and TRGJ1 or TRGJ2. No J gene was available from TCRdb, and it was assigned here by a germline match of the DNA. CDR1 is VINAFY and CDR2 is YDVSNSKD in the germline V gene. CDR3 length: 13 residues. V was pared by 0 bases and J by 7 bases, with 6 bases of the junction left unmatched. The chain's CDR3 is CATWDRGGYKKLF. CDR3 coding DNA: TGTGCCACCTGGGACAGGGGGGGGTATAAGAAACTCTTT.

This clone is deemed medium-sized. This likely came from a read error, as a far larger clone is one base away. Other DNA sequences within the sample encode an identical CDR3. V usage is TRGV3 and J usage is TRGJ1 or TRGJ2. As TCRdb names no J gene, one was assigned here on the basis of a DNA match to germline. CDR1 is VTNTFY, CDR2 YDVSTARD, per germline (reference sequence). This CDR3 is 14 amino acids long. In DNA form, the CDR3 reads TGTGCCACCTGGGACAGGTTGCATTATTACAAGAAACTCTTT. Amino acids: CATWDRLHYYKKLF.

This clone was recorded once. The rearrangement uses TRGV3 and TRGJ1 or TRGJ2. TCRdb leaves out the J gene; it was filled in here by matching the DNA to germline. Germline V gives CDR1 VTNTFY, CDR2 YDVSTARD (reference sequence). V lost 0 bases to trimming and J lost 3 bases; unmatched junction nucleotides: 8. The length of the CDR3 is 15 residues. The chain's CDR3 is CATWDRGGFYYKKLF. The CDR3 DNA follows: TGTGCCACCTGGGACAGGGGTGGATTTTATTATAAGAAACTCTTT.

In the case of this clone: Given a much more abundant clone one base away, this may be a read error. The same CDR3 also results from other DNA sequences found in this sample. The V gene is TRGV2; the J gene was not called. The length of the CDR3 is 13 residues. From germline, CDR1 is EGSNGY and CDR2 YDSYNSKV. The CDR3 DNA reads TGTGCCACCTGGGTCCCTGGGTATTATAAGAAACTATTT. Translating it yields CATWVPGYYKKLF.

The chain links TRGV10 to TRGJ1 or TRGJ2. The J gene, not given by TCRdb, was assigned here from a germline match of the nucleotide sequence. TRGV10 is flagged as an ORF with uncertain function. V was pared by 8 bases and J by 5 bases, with 7 bases of the junction left unmatched. There are 12 residues in the CDR3. The CDR3 is CAAWDPNYKKLF. Written as DNA, the CDR3 is TGTGCTGCGTGGGACCCCAATTATAAGAAACTCTTT.

This clone was detected a few times. The protein TCRdb gives is from a much larger clone and does not agree with this DNA's translation at residue 5, likely a read error; the protein shown here comes from the DNA. This chain joins TRGV3 and TRGJ1 or TRGJ2. Here the J gene was assigned by germline matching of the DNA, as TCRdb has none. The germline gives CDR1 VTNTFY, CDR2 YDVSTARD (reference sequence). The CDR3 spans 14 residues. The chain's CDR3 is CATWHRLHYYKKLF. The CDR3 DNA reads as TGTGCCACCTGGCACAGGTTGCATTATTATAAGAAACTCTTT.

The rearrangement joins TRGV4 to TRGJP2. TCRdb carries no J gene annotation; the J gene was assigned here by matching the DNA with germline. The germline CDR1 and CDR2 sequences are EGSTGY and YDSYTSSV. J lost 6 bases, V lost 0 bases, and 7 bases had no gene match. The CDR3 has 15 amino acids. Written as DNA, the CDR3 is TGTGCCACCTGGGATGGGCCGGGTGGTGATTGGATCAAGACGTTT. Protein product: CATWDGPGGDWIKTF.

In its sample, this clone was seen once. V and J are TRGV8 and TRGJ1 or TRGJ2. No J segment appears in TCRdb, so it was assigned here by matching the sequence to germline. The CDR3 loop spans 12 amino acids. CDR1 VENAVY and CDR2 YDSYNSRV come from the germline V gene. The V gene end was trimmed by 2 bases and the J gene end by 5 bases; junction bases not matched to a gene: 3. In DNA, the CDR3 is TGTGCCACCTGGGATACGGATTATAAGAAACTCTTT. This codes for CATWDTDYKKLF.